This TCR beta chain was captured by sequencing in a study of identical twins. Overall study results and limits: Beta out-of-frame twin sharing showed a weaker excess. Zero-insertion analyses could be partly confounded by invariant MAIT and iNKT cells. For cord blood, abundant beta clonotypes had fewer insertions, unlike memory repertoires, which showed none.

This clonotype was seen a handful of times. Antigen specificity is unknown. Via MiXCR, TCRdb re-called the 5' RACE reads, giving one row per CDR3 protein. The sample shows 500,000 to 650,000 distinct CDR3 sequences, approximately 20% of them seen only once. Unmatched junction bases numbered 5, after V lost 4 bases and J lost 3 bases. CDR1 and CDR2 from the germline V gene are ENHRY and SYGVKD. The CDR3 loop spans 15 amino acids. No donor was unhealthy or non-Caucasian. These data were also reused for a study on yellow fever vaccine responses in identical twins.

The sequence came from a woman between 18 and 29 years old in good health. The sample consisted of CD4+ T cells sorted from blood. The J gene is TRBJ2-7, the V gene TRBV10-3; TRBD2 aligns across 11 bases. The CDR3: CAISATSGTVYEQYF. The CDR3 nucleotides are TGTGCCATCAGTGCGACTAGCGGGACGGTCTACGAGCAGTACTTC.